This TCR beta chain was found in a study of PD-1 blockade in mismatch repair-deficient tumors. Method: immunoSEQ multiplex PCR; TCRdb's copy keeps in-frame clones and lacks some. The data contain some 120,000 clones, around 80% of them singletons. From germline, CDR1 is GTSNPN and CDR2 SVGIG (reference sequence). J was trimmed by 4 bases and V by 1 base; bases with no gene match: 9. The CDR3 spans 17 residues. The receptor's source is an adult with mismatch repair-deficient cancer. The material sequenced was peripheral blood, taken roughly 60 weeks after starting pembrolizumab. The chain carries TRBV30 and TRBJ2-1; TRBD2 agrees at 11 bases. CDR3 amino acids: CAWSASGRRTGYNEQFF. The CDR3 DNA sequence: TGTGCCTGGAGTGCTAGCGGGAGGCGAACGGGATACAATGAGCAGTTCTTC.